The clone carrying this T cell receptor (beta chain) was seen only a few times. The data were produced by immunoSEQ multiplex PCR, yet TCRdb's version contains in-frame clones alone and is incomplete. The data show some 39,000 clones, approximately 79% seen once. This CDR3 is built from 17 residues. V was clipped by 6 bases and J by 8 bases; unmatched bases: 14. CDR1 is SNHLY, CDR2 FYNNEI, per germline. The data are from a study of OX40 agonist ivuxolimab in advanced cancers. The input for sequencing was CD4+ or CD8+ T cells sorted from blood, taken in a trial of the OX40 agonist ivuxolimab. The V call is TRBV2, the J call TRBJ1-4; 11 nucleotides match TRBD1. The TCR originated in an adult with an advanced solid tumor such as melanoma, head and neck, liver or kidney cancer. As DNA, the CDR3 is TGTGCCAGCAGGACCGGGACAGGGGGAGTCCAGGAAGAAAAACTGTTTTTT. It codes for CASRTGTGGVQEEKLFF. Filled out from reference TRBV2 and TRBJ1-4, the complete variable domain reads EPEVTQTPSHQVTQMGQEVILRCVPISNHLYFYWYRQILGQKVEFLVSFYNNEISEKSEIFDDQFSVERPDGSNFTLKIRSTKLEDSAMYFCASRTGTGGVQEEKLFFGSGTQLSVL.